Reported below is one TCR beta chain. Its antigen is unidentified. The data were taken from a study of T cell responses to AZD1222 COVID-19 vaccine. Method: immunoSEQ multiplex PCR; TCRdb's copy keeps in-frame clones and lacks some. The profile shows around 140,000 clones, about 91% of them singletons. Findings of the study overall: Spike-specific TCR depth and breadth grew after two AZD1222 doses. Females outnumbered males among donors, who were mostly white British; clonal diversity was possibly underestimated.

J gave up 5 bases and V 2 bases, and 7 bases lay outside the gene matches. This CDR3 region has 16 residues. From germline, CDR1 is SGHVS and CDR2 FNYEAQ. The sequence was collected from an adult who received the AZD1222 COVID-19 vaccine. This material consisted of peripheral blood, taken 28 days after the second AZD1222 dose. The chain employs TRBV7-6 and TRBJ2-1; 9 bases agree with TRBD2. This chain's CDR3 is CASSLRLASGNNEQFF. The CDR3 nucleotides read TGTGCCAGCAGCTTAAGGTTGGCTAGCGGGAACAATGAGCAGTTCTTC.